Following are 20 T cell receptor beta chains from one sample sequenced in a study of vaccination and CD4 T cells after COVID-19 (dated by TCRdb to 2021 to 2024). What these receptors recognize is not known. The library was produced with PCR. Sequencer: Illumina iSeq 100. DNA from cultured CD4+ T cells underwent TCR sequencing with the Oncomine TCR Beta short-read assay at the Johns Hopkins FTIC core. TCRdb took the public reads, trimmed them with fastp at Q25, ran MiXCR for clone calling and kept in-frame beta chains. For every CDR3 protein sequence, its rows merge into one entry that carries the most common genes and DNA. A total of roughly 14,000 distinct CDR3 sequences appear in this sample, under 60% of them only once. The ten largest clones capture roughly 27% of the sample. This specimen's treatment or condition label, interpreted: approximately 11-day PBMC culture with coronavirus spike peptide pools or control peptides (ViraFEST assay).

The sequenced sample was cultured CD4+ T cells from blood, obtained after SARS-CoV-2 vaccination. All receptors come from a human donor with COVID-19.

This chain links TRBV20-1 with TRBJ2-4, with TRBD2 matching over 7 bases. This CDR3 is 15 amino acids long. Unmatched junction bases numbered 8, after V lost 5 bases and J lost 1 base. Germline V gene data show CDR1 as DFQATT and CDR2 as SNEGSKA (reference sequence). The CDR3 nucleotides read TGCAGTGCTGCGGGAGCGGGGTCGGCCAAAAACATTCAGTACTTC. As protein: CSAAGAGSAKNIQYF.

In its sample, this clonotype was seen a few times. The chain recombines TRBV30 with TRBJ1-2, with 7 positions matching TRBD1. V gave up 2 bases and J gave up 2 bases; unmatched junction bases: 2. CDR1 GTSNPN and CDR2 SVGIG come from the germline V gene (reference sequence). The CDR3 runs 13 residues. CDR3 sequence: CAWSQTGNYGYTF. In nucleotides, the CDR3 is TGTGCCTGGAGTCAGACAGGGAACTATGGCTACACCTTC.

The CDR3 DNA follows: TGTGCCAGCAGCTTTGACACAAGCAATCAGCCCCAGCATTTT. Amino acid sequence: CASSFDTSNQPQHF. The chain joins TRBV7-8 to TRBJ1-5; D is unresolved. With 3 bases removed from V and 1 base from J, the gap between germline ends came to 7 bases. This CDR3 comprises 14 residues. CDR1 is SGHVS, CDR2 FQNEAQ, per germline.

This chain joins TRBV6-5 and TRBJ2-7; D is perhaps TRBD1 or TRBD2 (6 bases each). CDR3 length: 14 amino acids. V was pared by 2 bases and J by 0 bases, with 8 bases between. Germline V gene sequence: CDR1 MNHEY, CDR2 SVGAGI. CDR3 loop: CASSYKGGSYEQYF. CDR3 DNA sequence: TGTGCCAGCAGTTACAAGGGGGGCTCCTACGAGCAGTACTTC.

CDR3 sequence reads: CASSEAPNSLYEQYF. The CDR3 DNA is TGTGCCAGCAGTGAAGCGCCCAACAGCCTCTACGAGCAGTACTTC. The chain is built from TRBV2 and TRBJ2-7; no clear D gene. The V and J ends lost 0 bases and 3 bases respectively, with 12 bases between them. CDR3 size: 15 residues. Germline V gives CDR1 SNHLY, CDR2 FYNNEI.

The rearrangement links TRBV11-2 to TRBJ2-1, with D possibly being TRBD1 or TRBD2 (5 bases each). Trimming left V 1 base short and J 6 bases short, with 13 bases between. The CDR3 contains 15 residues. Germline CDR1 is SGHAT and CDR2 is FQNNGV. CDR3 residues: CASSLGGAWGNEQFF. The CDR3 region has the DNA TGTGCCAGCAGCTTAGGAGGGGCTTGGGGCAATGAGCAGTTCTTC.

The V and J genes are TRBV6-4 and TRBJ2-7; perhaps TRBD1 as D (5 bases). Between the trimmed V and J ends, which lost 2 bases and 9 bases, there was a span of 11 bases. CDR3 length: 12 residues. The germline V gene has CDR1 MRHNA and CDR2 SNTAGT. The CDR3 loop reads CASSDTFGAQYF. The CDR3 bases are TGTGCCAGCAGTGACACTTTTGGGGCGCAGTACTTC.

V and J are TRBV20-1 and TRBJ2-5; TRBD1 matches at 11 bases. Germline trimming cut 7 bases from V and 5 bases from J; bases unmatched to any gene: 9. From germline, CDR1 is DFQATT and CDR2 SNEGSKA (reference sequence). This CDR3 has 14 residues. As DNA, the CDR3 is TGCAGTGTGTCCGGGACAGGGGGGAAGGAGACCCAGTACTTC. Amino acids: CSVSGTGGKETQYF.

The chain recombines TRBV4-1 with TRBJ1-6; D possibly corresponds to TRBD1 (5 bases). This CDR3 comprises 16 residues. The V end was cut by 2 bases, the J end by 7 bases, with 15 bases between. In germline, CDR1 is MGHRA, CDR2 YSYEKL. The CDR3 sequence is CASSQSLEGQNSPLHF. The CDR3 nucleotides read TGCGCCAGCAGCCAAAGCCTCGAGGGGCAGAATTCACCCCTCCACTTT.

This rearrangement joins TRBV6-1 to TRBJ1-4; no clear D. V was clipped by 6 bases and J by 7 bases, with 12 bases between them. The germline CDR1 and CDR2 sequences are MNHNS and SASEGT. This CDR3 comprises 13 residues. The DNA for the CDR3 is TGTGCCAGCAGGGACTCCTCGGCTGAAAAACTGTTTTTT. It is translated as CASRDSSAEKLFF.

The V gene is TRBV12-5, the J gene TRBJ1-2; a weak D match, TRBD1 (5 bases). Germline assignment: CDR1 LGHNT and CDR2 FRNRAP. The CDR3 runs to 14 residues. Trimming removed 2 bases from V and 0 bases from J, with 7 bases in between. CDR3 nucleotides: TGTGCTAGTGGTTTGATAGGGGCTAACTATGGCTACACCTTC. Residues: CASGLIGANYGYTF.

This clonotype was seen a single time. The CDR3 DNA is TGTGCCAGCAGTGAGCTCAGTTCTAATTCACCCCTCCACTTT. Translated, it gives CASSELSSNSPLHF. This chain connects TRBV2 to TRBJ1-6, with D hard to call. V lost 3 bases to trimming and J lost 6 bases, with 9 bases between them. Germline V lookup: CDR1 SNHLY, CDR2 FYNNEI. The CDR3 is 14 amino acids.

The CDR3 DNA reads TGCAGTGCTGGTCCGGGACAGCGAAACACCATATATTTT. Translation: CSAGPGQRNTIYF. The chain recombines TRBV20-1 with TRBJ1-3; TRBD1 matches at 7 bases. CDR3 length: 13 amino acids. V shed 5 bases, J shed 5 bases, and the junction held 6 bases outside the gene matches. From germline, CDR1 is DFQATT and CDR2 SNEGSKA (reference sequence).

The chain is built from TRBV2 and TRBJ1-2; the match to TRBD1 covers 7 bases. Unmatched junction bases numbered 13, after V lost 7 bases and J lost 5 bases. The CDR3 has 15 residues. CDR1 and CDR2 (germline): SNHLY, FYNNEI. The CDR3 spells CASNPTGRGEYGYTF. The CDR3 DNA reads TGTGCCAGCAATCCGACAGGGCGCGGTGAGTATGGCTACACCTTC.

This clonotype appeared a few times. This chain connects TRBV28 to TRBJ2-5, with D possibly being TRBD1 or TRBD2 (6 bases each). In germline, CDR1 is MDHEN, CDR2 SYDVKM. The CDR3 is made up of 13 amino acids. V lost 10 bases to trimming and J lost 2 bases, with 14 bases between them. CDR3 amino acids: CATLGGGQETQYF. For the CDR3, the DNA is TGTGCCACCTTAGGAGGGGGTCAAGAGACCCAGTACTTC.

This clonotype was seen a few times. The chain employs TRBV6-1 and TRBJ2-5, with TRBD1 identical over 8 bases. Germline V CDR1 and CDR2: MNHNS, SASEGT. The trim removed 5 bases at V and 1 base at J, leaving 6 bases unmatched. The CDR3 loop spans 15 amino acids. CDR3 residues: CASSPTGTGQETQYF. The CDR3 region has the DNA TGTGCCAGCAGTCCTACCGGGACAGGCCAAGAGACCCAGTACTTC.

The rearrangement links TRBV27 to TRBJ1-4; D is unclear. Germline CDR1 is MNHEY and CDR2 is SMNVEV (reference sequence). The V end was cut by 2 bases, the J end by 4 bases, with 11 bases between. CDR3 length equals 15 residues. CDR3 coding DNA: TGTGCCAGCAGTTTAACCGGGCCTCGTAATGAAAAACTGTTTTTT. Its protein is CASSLTGPRNEKLFF.

This chain connects TRBV12-3 or TRBV12-4 to TRBJ1-6; D uncertain. The CDR3 consists of 14 residues. With 6 bases removed from V and 9 bases from J, the gap between germline ends came to 15 bases. The CDR3 DNA is TGTGCCAGCAGCCTACACCGCGGCGGTTCACCCCTCCACTTT. The encoded protein is CASSLHRGGSPLHF.

The rearrangement joins TRBV2 to TRBJ1-5; tentative D call: TRBD1 (5 bases). V was clipped by 6 bases and J by 3 bases, with 15 bases between them. The CDR3 is 15 residues long. CDR1 is SNHLY and CDR2 is FYNNEI in the germline V gene. The chain's CDR3 is CASRPGTAFNQPQHF. Written as DNA, the CDR3 is TGTGCCAGCAGGCCCGGGACGGCCTTCAATCAGCCCCAGCATTTT.

This chain uses TRBV6-1 with TRBJ1-1, with D tentatively TRBD1 (5 bases). Germline V gene lookup returns CDR1 MNHNS and CDR2 SASEGT. The CDR3 totals 14 residues. The V gene lost 6 bases and the J gene lost 2 bases, with 13 bases spanning the gap. The CDR3 DNA reads TGTGCCAGCAGGAAGGACGGGGGAAACACTGAAGCTTTCTTT. This codes for CASRKDGGNTEAFF.